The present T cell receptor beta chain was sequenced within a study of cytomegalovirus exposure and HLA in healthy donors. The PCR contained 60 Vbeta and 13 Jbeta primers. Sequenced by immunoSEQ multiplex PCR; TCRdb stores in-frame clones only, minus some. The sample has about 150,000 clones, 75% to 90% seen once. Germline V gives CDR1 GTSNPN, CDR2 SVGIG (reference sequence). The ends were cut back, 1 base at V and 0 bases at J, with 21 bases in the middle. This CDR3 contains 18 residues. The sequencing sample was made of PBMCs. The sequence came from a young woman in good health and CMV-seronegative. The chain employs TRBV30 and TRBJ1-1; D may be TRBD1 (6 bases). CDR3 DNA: TGTGCCTGGAGTGCGGACAGACCTATCGCTACTATGAACACTGAAGCTTTCTTT. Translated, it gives CAWSADRPIATMNTEAFF. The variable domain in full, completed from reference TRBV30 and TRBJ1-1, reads SQTIHQWPATLVQPVGSPLSLECTVEGTSNPNLYWYRQAAGRGLQLLFYSVGIGQISSEVPQNLSASRPQDRQFILSSKKLLLSDSGFYLCAWSADRPIATMNTEAFFGQGTRLTVV.